The entry that follows covers one TCR beta chain sequence. The sample originates from a study of blood T cell repertoires in COVID-19. The method was immunoSEQ multiplex PCR; TCRdb's version includes in-frame clones alone and lacks a portion of them. The profile shows 200,000 to 300,000 clones, about 86% of them singletons. This TCR came from a man older than 75 with acute or convalescent COVID-19. What was sequenced was peripheral blood.

The DNA of the CDR3 is TGTGCCAGCAGTTTACCCCTAGGTTCGAACACCGGGGAGCTGTTTTTT. This encodes CASSLPLGSNTGELFF. The chain combines TRBV7-3 with TRBJ2-2, with no clear D. Trimming stripped 6 bases from V and 0 bases from J, with 14 bases between. The CDR3 is 16 residues long. Per the germline V gene, CDR1 is SGHTA and CDR2 is FQGTGA.